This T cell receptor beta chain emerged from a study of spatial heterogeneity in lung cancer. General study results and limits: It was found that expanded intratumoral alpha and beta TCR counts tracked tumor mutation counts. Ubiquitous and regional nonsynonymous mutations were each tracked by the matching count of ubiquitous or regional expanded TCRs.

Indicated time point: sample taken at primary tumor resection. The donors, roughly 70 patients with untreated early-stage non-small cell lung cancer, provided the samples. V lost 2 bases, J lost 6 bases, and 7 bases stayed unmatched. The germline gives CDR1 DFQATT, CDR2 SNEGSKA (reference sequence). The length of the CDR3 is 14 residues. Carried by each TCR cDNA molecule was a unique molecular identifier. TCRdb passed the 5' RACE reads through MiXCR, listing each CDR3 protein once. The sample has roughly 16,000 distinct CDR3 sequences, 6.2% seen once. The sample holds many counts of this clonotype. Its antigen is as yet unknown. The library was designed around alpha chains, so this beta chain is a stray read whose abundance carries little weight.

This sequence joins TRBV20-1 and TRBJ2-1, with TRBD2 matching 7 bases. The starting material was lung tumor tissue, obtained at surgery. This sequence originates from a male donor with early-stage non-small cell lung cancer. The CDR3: CSARWPWGGNEQFF. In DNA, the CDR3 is TGCAGTGCTAGATGGCCTTGGGGGGGCAATGAGCAGTTCTTC.